This T cell receptor beta chain originates from a study of T cells in localized non-small cell lung cancer. Measured with immunoSEQ multiplex PCR; TCRdb has only the in-frame clones, and not every one. The data contain about 130,000 clones, more than 80% of them singletons. Concerning this clone: As yet, its antigen is unknown.

Points from the study as a whole: A higher density of T cells in blood coincided with extended overall survival. When the top 100 tumor clones were examined, a median 57 of them also appeared in the adjacent lung, which was paired and uninvolved.

This CDR3 region has 18 residues. V was clipped by 0 bases and J by 0 bases, with 12 bases between them. Looked up from germline, CDR1 is LGHNA and CDR2 is YNFKEQ. The chain couples TRBV4-2 to TRBJ1-6; the D gene is possibly TRBD1 (5 bases). Sequencing used peripheral blood, obtained before any cancer treatment. The source is an older female donor with stage I lung adenocarcinoma. This CDR3 is CASSQEIQESSYNSPLHF. CDR3 in DNA: TGTGCCAGCAGCCAAGAGATACAGGAAAGCTCCTATAATTCACCCCTCCACTTT.